This TCR beta chain came from a study of neurological immune-mediated disorders. Study-wide points: Falling below healthy controls, multiple sclerosis showed the least TCR clonal expansion, while HTLV-1-associated myelopathy showed the most. CDR3 amino acid sequences found in expanded clones were never shared across subjects, suggesting private repertoires in all groups.

Sample time point: longitudinal time-point 1 (baseline). Unsorted libraries were generated from 2 million PBMCs. These cells had been stored in RNAlater at -80 C. This clonotype was observed many times. Its antigen is unknown. V was trimmed by 4 bases and J by 3 bases, leaving 4 bases between them. The CDR3 is 12 amino acids. Germline V CDR1 and CDR2: LGHNA, YNFKEQ. The cDNA was synthesized by means of template-switch 5'RACE, which was carried out with 10-nucleotide random UMIs. In TCRdb, the 5' RACE reads were re-called with MiXCR into one record per CDR3 protein. Found here are about 49,000 distinct CDR3 sequences, 9% to 10% of them singletons; the top ten hold 1.6%.

This chain uses TRBV4-2 with TRBJ2-1; D is undetermined. Sequenced: PBMCs. This clonotype was sampled from a woman in her forties in good health. The CDR3 nucleotides are TGTGCCAGCAGCCTCAACTACAATGAGCAGTTCTTC. This translates into CASSLNYNEQFF.